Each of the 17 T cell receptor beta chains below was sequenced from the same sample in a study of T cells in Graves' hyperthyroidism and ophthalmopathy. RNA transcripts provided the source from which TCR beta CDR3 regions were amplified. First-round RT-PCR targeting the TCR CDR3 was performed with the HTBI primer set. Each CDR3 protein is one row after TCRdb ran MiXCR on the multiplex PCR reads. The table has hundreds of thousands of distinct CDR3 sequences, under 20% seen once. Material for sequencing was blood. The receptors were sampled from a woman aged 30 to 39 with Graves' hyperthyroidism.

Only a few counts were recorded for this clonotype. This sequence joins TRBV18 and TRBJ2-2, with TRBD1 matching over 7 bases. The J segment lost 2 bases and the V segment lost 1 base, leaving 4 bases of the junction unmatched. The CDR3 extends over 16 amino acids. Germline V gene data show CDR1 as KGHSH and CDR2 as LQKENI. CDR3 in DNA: TGTGCCAGCTCACCACAAACAGGGGCAAACACCGGGGAGCTGTTTTTT. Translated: CASSPQTGANTGELFF.

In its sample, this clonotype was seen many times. CDR3 region: CASSALTGGDYGYTF. In DNA, the CDR3 is TGTGCCAGCAGTGCGTTGACAGGGGGCGACTATGGCTACACCTTC. The chain has TRBV6-1 and TRBJ1-2, with 10 bases matching TRBD1. Germline trimming cut 4 bases from V and 3 bases from J; bases unmatched to any gene: 5. There are 15 residues in the CDR3. Germline V gene sequence: CDR1 MNHNS, CDR2 SASEGT.

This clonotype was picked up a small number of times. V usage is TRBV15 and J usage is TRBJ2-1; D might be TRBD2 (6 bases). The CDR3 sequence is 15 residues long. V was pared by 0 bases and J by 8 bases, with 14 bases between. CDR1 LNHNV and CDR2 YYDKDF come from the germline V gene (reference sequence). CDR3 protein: CATSRDRRRVDEQFF. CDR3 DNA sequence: TGTGCCACCAGCAGAGATCGAAGGAGGGTGGATGAGCAGTTCTTC.

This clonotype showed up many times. CDR3 nucleotides: TGTGCCAGCAGTGTCACGGGAGGCTACACCTTC. Its protein is CASSVTGGYTF. The chain employs TRBV28 and TRBJ1-2; no firm D call. The ends were cut back, 5 bases at V and 8 bases at J, with 9 bases in the middle. Germline-derived CDR1 and CDR2 are MDHEN and SYDVKM. The CDR3 consists of 11 residues.

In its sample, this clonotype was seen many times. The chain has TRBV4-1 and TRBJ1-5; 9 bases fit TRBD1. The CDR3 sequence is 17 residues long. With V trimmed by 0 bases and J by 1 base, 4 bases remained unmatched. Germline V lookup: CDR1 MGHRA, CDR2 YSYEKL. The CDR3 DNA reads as TGCGCCAGCAGCCAAGATTGGACAGGGGTCAGCAATCAGCCCCAGCATTTT. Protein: CASSQDWTGVSNQPQHF.

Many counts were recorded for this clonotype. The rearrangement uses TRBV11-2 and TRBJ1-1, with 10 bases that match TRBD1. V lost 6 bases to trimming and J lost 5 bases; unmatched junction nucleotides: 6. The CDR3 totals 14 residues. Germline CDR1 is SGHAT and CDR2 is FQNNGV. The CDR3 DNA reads TGTGCCAGCAGTAGGGGACAGGGGTCGACTGAAGCTTTCTTT. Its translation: CASSRGQGSTEAFF. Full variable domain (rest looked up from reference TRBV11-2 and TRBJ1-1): EAGVAQSPRYKIIEKRQSVAFWCNPISGHATLYWYQQILGQGPKLLIQFQNNGVVDDSQLPKDRFSAERLKGVDSTLKIQPAKLEDSAVYLCASSRGQGSTEAFFGQGTRLTVV.

The CDR3 sequence is CASSPLQGEQETQYF. The CDR3 DNA reads TGCGCCAGCAGCCCGTTACAGGGAGAACAAGAGACCCAGTACTTC. This sequence joins TRBV4-3 and TRBJ2-5, with TRBD1 as a possible D gene (6 bases). V lost 4 bases and J lost 2, with 14 bases in between. Per the germline V gene, CDR1 is LGHNA and CDR2 is YSLEER. This CDR3 contains 15 residues.

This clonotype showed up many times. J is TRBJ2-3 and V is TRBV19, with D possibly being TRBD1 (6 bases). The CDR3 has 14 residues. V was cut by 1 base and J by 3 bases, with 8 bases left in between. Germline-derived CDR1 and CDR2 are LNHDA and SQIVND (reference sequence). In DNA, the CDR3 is TGTGCCAGTAGTATAGGGCAGGGGACAGATACGCAGTATTTT. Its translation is CASSIGQGTDTQYF.

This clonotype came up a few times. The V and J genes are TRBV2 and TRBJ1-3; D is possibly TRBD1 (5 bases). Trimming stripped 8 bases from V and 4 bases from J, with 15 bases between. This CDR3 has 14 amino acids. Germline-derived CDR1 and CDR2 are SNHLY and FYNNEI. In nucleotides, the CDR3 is TGTGCCAGCCGGGGGGTGGCGAGCGGAAACACCATATATTTT. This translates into CASRGVASGNTIYF.

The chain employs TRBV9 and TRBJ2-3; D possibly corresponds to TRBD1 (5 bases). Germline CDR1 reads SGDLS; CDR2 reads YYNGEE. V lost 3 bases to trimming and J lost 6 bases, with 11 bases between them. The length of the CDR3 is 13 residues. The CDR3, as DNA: TGTGCCAGCAGCGCAATAGGGGCGGATACGCAGTATTTT. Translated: CASSAIGADTQYF.

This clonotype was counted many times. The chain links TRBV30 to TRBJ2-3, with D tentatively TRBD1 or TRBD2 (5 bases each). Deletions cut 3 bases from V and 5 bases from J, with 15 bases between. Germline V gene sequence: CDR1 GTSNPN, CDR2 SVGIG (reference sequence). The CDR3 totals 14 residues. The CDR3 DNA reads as TGTGCCTGGAGGAGAGGGGAGCGAAGAGATACGCAGTATTTT. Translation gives CAWRRGERRDTQYF.

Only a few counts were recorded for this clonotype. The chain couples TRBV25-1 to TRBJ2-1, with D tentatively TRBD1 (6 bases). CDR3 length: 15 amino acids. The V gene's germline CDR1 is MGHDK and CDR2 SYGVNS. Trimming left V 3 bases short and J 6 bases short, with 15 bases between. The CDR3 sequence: CASSDSGEVGNEQFF. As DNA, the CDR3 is TGTGCCAGCAGTGACTCAGGGGAAGTAGGCAATGAGCAGTTCTTC.

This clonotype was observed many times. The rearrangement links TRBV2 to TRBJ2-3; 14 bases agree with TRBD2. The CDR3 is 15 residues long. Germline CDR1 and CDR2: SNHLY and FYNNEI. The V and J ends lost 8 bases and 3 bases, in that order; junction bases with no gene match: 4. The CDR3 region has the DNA TGTGCCAGCGAGGGACTAGCGGGAGTGACAGATACGCAGTATTTT. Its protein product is CASEGLAGVTDTQYF.

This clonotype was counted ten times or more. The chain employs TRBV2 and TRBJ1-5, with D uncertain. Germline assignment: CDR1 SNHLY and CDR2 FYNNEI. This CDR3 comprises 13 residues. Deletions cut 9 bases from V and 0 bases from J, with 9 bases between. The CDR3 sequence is CASGGYSNQPQHF. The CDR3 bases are TGTGCCAGTGGAGGTTATAGCAATCAGCCCCAGCATTTT.

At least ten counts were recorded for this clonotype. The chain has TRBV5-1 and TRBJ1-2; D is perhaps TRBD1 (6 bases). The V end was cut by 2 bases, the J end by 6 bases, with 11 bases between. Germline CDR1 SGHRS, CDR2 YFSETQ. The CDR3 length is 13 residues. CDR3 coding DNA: TGCGCCAGCAGCTTTAGGGGGATTGATGGCTACACCTTC. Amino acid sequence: CASSFRGIDGYTF.

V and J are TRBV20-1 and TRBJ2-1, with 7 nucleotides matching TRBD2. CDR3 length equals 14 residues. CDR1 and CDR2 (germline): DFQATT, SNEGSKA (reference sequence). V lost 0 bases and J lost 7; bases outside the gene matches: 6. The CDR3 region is CSARDLAAENEQFF. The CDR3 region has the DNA TGCAGTGCTAGAGATCTAGCGGCTGAGAATGAGCAGTTCTTC.

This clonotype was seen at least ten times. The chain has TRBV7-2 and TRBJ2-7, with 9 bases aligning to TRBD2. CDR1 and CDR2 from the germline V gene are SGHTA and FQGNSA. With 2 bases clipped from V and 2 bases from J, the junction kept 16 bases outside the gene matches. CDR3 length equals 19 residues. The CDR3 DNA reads TGTGCCAGCAGCTTACACTCCGGGCTAGCGGGAAACTACCCCTACGAGCAGTACTTC. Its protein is CASSLHSGLAGNYPYEQYF.